The rows below give T cell receptor beta chains drawn from one sample of a study of cytomegalovirus exposure and HLA in healthy donors. Using immunoSEQ multiplex PCR, the repertoire was profiled, and TCRdb retains in-frame clones only, with some absent. The sample is made up of about 140,000 clones, and the top ten hold 0.75% to 1% of it. Source material: PBMCs. These receptors were collected from a male donor in good health and CMV-seronegative. Both conserved end residues are part of each CDR3.

v_call	cdr3_aa
TRBV6-5	CASSYGANTGELFF
TRBV30	CAWKGMGMYSPLHF
TRBV18	CASSPPSRQETQYF
TRBV18	CASSAFPGQGVSGANVLTF
TRBV5-6	CASSGTNTGELFF
TRBV10-1	CASRQGTGELFF
TRBV19	CASSTPGTGKDGYTF
TRBV27	CASSLRFQGARTEAFF
TRBV28	CASSLQGRFTGNQPQHF
TRBV7-9	CASSDRRQDNEKLFF
TRBV27	CASSLRGRVAGANVLTF
TRBV30	CAWSHGQGPSHSNQPQHF
TRBV7-9	CASNPPGGFYGYTF
TRBV7-8	CASSLARRGLSYEQYF
TRBV5-5	CASSLARTLGGEQFF
TRBV9	CASSVATGGLYEQYF
TRBV9	CASSVELASHEQYF
TRBV5-4	CASSFGTGNEKLFF